The TCR beta chain under discussion was sequenced for a study of regulatory T cells in long-lasting Graves disease. Building of the TCR beta libraries involved iRepertoire HTBI primers and Arm-PCR of CDR3 regions. TCRdb redid the calling of the multiplex PCR reads with MiXCR, one entry per CDR3 protein. The sample shows roughly 500,000 distinct CDR3 sequences, less than 25% of them seen only once. The sample holds many counts of this clonotype. Time point described: persistent/refractory GD, antithyroid drugs over 5 years with positive TRAb. Following extraction of RNA from PBMCs, that RNA was used to make the TCR library. The CDR3 has 16 residues. With V trimmed by 5 bases and J by 0 bases, 7 bases remained unmatched. CDR1 SEHNR and CDR2 FQNEAQ come from the germline V gene (reference sequence).

This clonotype originated in a female donor with Graves disease. The sample was peripheral blood mononuclear cells (PBMCs), taken when the disease was refractory, from a patient treated with antithyroid drugs. The rearrangement uses TRBV7-9 and TRBJ2-4; TRBD1 matches at 7 bases. This chain's CDR3 is CASSPRTGLAKNIQYF. The DNA for the CDR3 is TGTGCCAGCAGCCCACGGACAGGTTTAGCCAAAAACATTCAGTACTTC.